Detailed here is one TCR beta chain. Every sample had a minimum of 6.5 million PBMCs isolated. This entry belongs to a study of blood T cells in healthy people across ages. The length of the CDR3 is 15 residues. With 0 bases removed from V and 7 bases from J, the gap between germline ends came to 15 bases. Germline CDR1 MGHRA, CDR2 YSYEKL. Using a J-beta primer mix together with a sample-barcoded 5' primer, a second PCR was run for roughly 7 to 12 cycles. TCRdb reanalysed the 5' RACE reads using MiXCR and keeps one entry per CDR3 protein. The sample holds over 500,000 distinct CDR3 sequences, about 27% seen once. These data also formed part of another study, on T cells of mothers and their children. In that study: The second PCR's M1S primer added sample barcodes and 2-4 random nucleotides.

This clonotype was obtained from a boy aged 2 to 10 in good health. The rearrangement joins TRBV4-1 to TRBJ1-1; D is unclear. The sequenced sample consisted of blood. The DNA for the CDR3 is TGCGCCAGCAGCCAAGACCTGTTGGATTCCGATGAAGCTTTCTTT. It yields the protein CASSQDLLDSDEAFF.